Below are 15 T cell receptor beta chains sequenced from a single sample in a study of patients and donors after allogeneic stem cell transplantation. TCRdb itself ran the RT-PCR reads through MiXCR, one entry per CDR3 protein. The sample has about 960,000 distinct CDR3 sequences; roughly 17% are singletons. Sequenced sample: blood, either unsorted or a sorted T cell fraction (not recorded which). Receptor source: a human donor who was either an allogeneic HSCT recipient or a stem cell or donor lymphocyte infusion donor (not recorded which). It is not recorded whose cells these are; they may come from a transplant donor.

This clonotype came up once. The V call is TRBV12-3 or TRBV12-4, the J call TRBJ1-3, with D perhaps TRBD1 (5 bases). V shed 3 bases and J shed 9 bases, with 6 bases lying between them. This CDR3 comprises 11 residues. The CDR3, as DNA: TGTGCCAGCAGTTTGGGGCGCACCATATATTTT. This codes for CASSLGRTIYF.

This sequence joins TRBV10-3 and TRBJ1-4, with 7 nucleotides matching TRBD1. There are 14 residues in the CDR3. V was clipped by 6 bases and J by 3 bases; unmatched bases: 4. CDR1 ENHRY and CDR2 SYGVKD come from the germline V gene. CDR3 sequence reads: CAISPGQPNEKLFF. CDR3 DNA: TGTGCCATCAGCCCGGGACAGCCTAATGAAAAACTGTTTTTT.

This clonotype was observed at least ten times. V gene TRBV5-1 combines with J gene TRBJ2-7, with D possibly TRBD1 on 6 matching bases. The CDR3 spans 13 residues. Trimming removed 0 bases at V and 6 bases at J, with 10 bases between. Germline V gene sequence: CDR1 SGHRS, CDR2 YFSETQ. The CDR3 nucleotides read TGCGCCAGCAGCTTGGACAGGGTGGTCGAGCAGTACTTC. Translating gives CASSLDRVVEQYF.

Turning to this clonotype: The junction departs from the called germline gene at one end, perhaps through a read error. V gene TRBV6-2 or TRBV6-3 combines with J gene TRBJ2-1, with TRBD1 matching over 8 bases. This CDR3 is built from 12 residues. In germline, CDR1 is MNHEY, CDR2 SVGEGT. The CDR3 sequence: CAASDRVGFWNF. The DNA of the CDR3 is TGTGCCGCCTCGGACAGGGTGGGATTCTGGAACTTC.

The chain recombines TRBV20-1 with TRBJ2-3; maybe TRBD1 (6 bases). V was shortened by 5 bases and J by 1 base, with 19 bases between the two germline ends. This CDR3 has 16 amino acids. Germline CDR1 DFQATT, CDR2 SNEGSKA (reference sequence). CDR3 DNA: TGCAGTGCTTCCACAGGGCGGCGAACCGGCACAGATACGCAGTATTTT. This translates into CSASTGRRTGTDTQYF.

This clonotype was observed a few times. The rearrangement joins TRBV20-1 to TRBJ1-5; D is uncertain. The CDR3 runs 19 residues. The germline V and J ends were trimmed by 0 bases and 3 bases, with 24 bases remaining between them. Germline CDR1 reads DFQATT; CDR2 reads SNEGSKA (reference sequence). In DNA form, the CDR3 reads TGCAGTGCTAGAGATGGATGGCAGTTTGATGGTCCCACCAATCAGCCCCAGCATTTT. Translating it yields CSARDGWQFDGPTNQPQHF.

This clonotype appeared a few times. The V call is TRBV6-1, the J call TRBJ2-3; D perhaps matches TRBD2 (6 bases). Germline V gives CDR1 MNHNS, CDR2 SASEGT. Trimming left V 8 bases short and J 4 bases short, with 13 bases between. The CDR3 is 13 amino acids. The CDR3: CASSRAGPDTQYF. The CDR3, as DNA: TGTGCCAGCTCGCGAGCGGGCCCAGATACGCAGTATTTT.

The V call is TRBV4-1, the J call TRBJ1-2; D not certain. V lost 4 bases and J 4 bases, leaving 10 bases between the germline ends. Per germline, CDR1 MGHRA and CDR2 YSYEKL. The CDR3 sequence is 13 residues long. CDR3 DNA sequence: TGCGCCAGCAGCCCGGTAGGCAGCTATGGCTACACCTTC. It codes for CASSPVGSYGYTF.

This clonotype was observed a few times. The chain uses TRBV7-6 and TRBJ2-3, with 7 bases lining up with TRBD2. This CDR3 has 16 residues. CDR1 is SGHVS, CDR2 FNYEAQ, per germline. With V trimmed by 0 bases and J by 2 bases, 5 bases remained unmatched. CDR3 protein: CASSLARLALTDTQYF. The DNA for the CDR3 is TGTGCCAGCAGCTTAGCTAGACTAGCACTCACAGATACGCAGTATTTT.

The chain has TRBV27 and TRBJ2-2; TRBD2 matches 11 bases. Looked up from germline, CDR1 is MNHEY and CDR2 is SMNVEV (reference sequence). The CDR3 is 18 residues long. Trimming cost V 6 bases and J 6 bases; bases outside gene matches: 15. DNA of the CDR3: TGTGCCAGCAGCCAAACAACGACTAGCGGGGTGGTAGCCGGGGAGCTGTTTTTT. Translated, it gives CASSQTTTSGVVAGELFF.

The rearrangement uses TRBV2 and TRBJ2-5, with 8 bases matching TRBD2. J was trimmed by 4 bases and V by 8 bases; bases with no gene match: 3. CDR3 length: 12 amino acids. CDR1 is SNHLY and CDR2 is FYNNEI in the germline V gene. CDR3 loop: CASGTSGETQYF. CDR3 nucleotide sequence: TGTGCCAGCGGGACTAGTGGAGAGACCCAGTACTTC.

This clonotype was detected many times. The chain is built from TRBV12-3 or TRBV12-4 and TRBJ2-7; 8 positions agree with TRBD1. The ends lost 6 bases at V and 9 bases at J; junction bases unmatched: 7. The CDR3 totals 12 residues. CDR3 nucleotide sequence: TGTGCCAGCAGCTCGGACAGGGCAGGGCAGTACTTC. As protein: CASSSDRAGQYF.

This clonotype was recorded many times. This rearrangement joins TRBV10-3 to TRBJ2-1; no reliable D call. The V gene lost 3 bases and the J gene lost 6 bases, with 6 bases spanning the gap. CDR1 is ENHRY, CDR2 SYGVKD, per germline. There are 12 residues in the CDR3. In DNA, the CDR3 is TGTGCCATCAGTGATTCAAGCAATGAGCAGTTCTTC. Protein: CAISDSSNEQFF.

V usage is TRBV27 and J usage is TRBJ2-3, with D perhaps matching TRBD2 (5 bases). V gave up 6 bases and J gave up 4 bases, with 17 bases separating them. CDR1 is MNHEY and CDR2 is SMNVEV in the germline V gene (reference sequence). The CDR3 has 15 residues. The CDR3 region has the DNA TGTGCCAGCAGCCCGGCGGAGCAGAGGGCAGATACGCAGTATTTT. Translated, it gives CASSPAEQRADTQYF.

The chain joins TRBV29-1 to TRBJ2-7, with TRBD2 identical over 13 bases. CDR3 length equals 15 residues. J gave up 7 bases and V 7 bases, and 13 bases lay outside the gene matches. Germline loops: CDR1 SQVTM, CDR2 ANQGSEA. CDR3 sequence reads: CSAAGTSGERGEQYF. The DNA of the CDR3 is TGCAGCGCTGCAGGGACTAGCGGGGAAAGGGGGGAGCAGTACTTC.